These 21 T cell receptor beta chains were all obtained from the same sample, sequenced in a study of blood T cell repertoires in COVID-19. Only in-frame clones appear in the TCRdb table, and some are missing; sequencing was by immunoSEQ multiplex PCR. The table records 180,000 or so clones, approximately 83% of them present only once. Specimen: peripheral blood. The origin of the receptors is a human donor with active or convalescent COVID-19. The donor label of this sample is uncertain.

This sequence joins TRBV19 and TRBJ1-4; D is possibly TRBD1 (6 bases). The V and J ends lost 5 bases and 0 bases respectively, with 19 bases between them. The CDR3 has 18 amino acids. The germline V gene encodes CDR1 LNHDA and CDR2 SQIVND (reference sequence). The CDR3 loop is CASSSSGALGSTNEKLFF. CDR3 DNA sequence: TGTGCCAGTAGTTCCTCAGGGGCCCTGGGTTCAACTAATGAAAAACTGTTTTTT.

The chain has TRBV28 and TRBJ2-7; the D gene is possibly TRBD2 (5 bases). The length of the CDR3 is 12 residues. With 9 bases removed from V and 1 base from J, the gap between germline ends came to 10 bases. Germline V gene data show CDR1 as MDHEN and CDR2 as SYDVKM. The CDR3 here is CASGESSYEQYF. DNA for the CDR3: TGTGCCAGTGGGGAGTCGTCCTACGAGCAGTACTTC.

The rearrangement uses TRBV7-2 and TRBJ1-6; D remains ambiguous. This CDR3 contains 11 residues. CDR1 is SGHTA and CDR2 is FQGNSA in the germline V gene. Trimming left V 4 bases short and J 13 bases short, with 8 bases between. The CDR3: CASSYSGPLHF. The CDR3 DNA follows: TGTGCCAGCAGCTATAGCGGGCCCCTCCACTTT. The entire variable domain, with the rest obtained from reference TRBV7-2 and TRBJ1-6, is as follows: GAGVSQSPSNKVTEKGKDVELRCDPISGHTALYWYRQSLGQGLEFLIYFQGNSAPDKSGLPSDRFSAERTGGSVSTLTIQRTQQEDSAVYLCASSYSGPLHFGNGTRLTVT.

This chain connects TRBV5-1 to TRBJ2-6; 9 positions match TRBD1. CDR1 is SGHRS and CDR2 is YFSETQ in the germline V gene. V was clipped by 4 bases and J by 2 bases; unmatched bases: 4. This CDR3 spans 16 amino acids. CDR3 region: CASSERTGAGANVLTF. The CDR3 DNA is TGCGCCAGCAGCGAGCGGACAGGGGCTGGGGCCAACGTCCTGACTTTC.

This chain links TRBV5-1 with TRBJ1-4, with 8 nucleotides matching TRBD1. Germline-derived CDR1 and CDR2 are SGHRS and YFSETQ. This CDR3 is 14 amino acids long. Trimming at V came to 3 bases and at J to 5 bases, leaving 3 bases not matched to a gene. The chain's CDR3 is CASSSRQGNEKLFF. The CDR3 DNA is TGCGCCAGCAGCTCCCGACAGGGGAATGAAAAACTGTTTTTT. Based on the CDR3 plus reference TRBV5-1 and TRBJ1-4, the full variable domain is KAGVTQTPRYLIKTRGQQVTLSCSPISGHRSVSWYQQTPGQGLQFLFEYFSETQRNKGNFPGRFSGRQFSNSRSEMNVSTLELGDSALYLCASSSRQGNEKLFFGSGTQLSVL.

V and J are TRBV5-4 and TRBJ2-5, with 8 positions matching TRBD2. This CDR3 is 16 amino acids long. Losses at the gene ends were 4 bases for V and 5 bases for J; bases not matched to a gene: 13. Germline CDR1 and CDR2: SGHNT and YYREEE (reference sequence). The CDR3 is CASSPRGGQSRETQYF. Written as DNA, the CDR3 is TGTGCCAGCAGCCCGCGCGGGGGGCAATCTAGGGAGACCCAGTACTTC. Together with reference TRBV5-4 and TRBJ2-5, the CDR3 gives the full variable domain: ETGVTQSPTHLIKTRGQQVTLRCSSQSGHNTVSWYQQALGQGPQFIFQYYREEENGRGNFPPRFSGLQFPNYSSELNVNALELDDSALYLCASSPRGGQSRETQYFGPGTRLLVL.

The DNA of the CDR3 is TGTGCCAGCAGTGATCCCGGACAGTTTCAAGAGACCCAGTACTTC. Its protein is CASSDPGQFQETQYF. V gene TRBV6-1 combines with J gene TRBJ2-5, with TRBD1 as a possible D gene (6 bases). Per the germline V gene, CDR1 is MNHNS and CDR2 is SASEGT. Between the trimmed V and J ends, which lost 3 bases and 2 bases, there was a span of 13 bases. The CDR3 is 15 amino acids.

This chain links TRBV18 with TRBJ2-7, with 10 bases matching TRBD1. There are 15 residues in the CDR3. Germline trimming cut 0 bases from V and 4 bases from J; bases unmatched to any gene: 3. Germline values: CDR1 KGHSH, CDR2 LQKENI. CDR3 in amino acids: CASSPPGQGNYEQYF. CDR3 bases: TGTGCCAGCTCACCACCGGGACAGGGGAATTACGAGCAGTACTTC.

V is TRBV28 and J is TRBJ1-3; D possibly corresponds to TRBD1 (6 bases). The germline V gene encodes CDR1 MDHEN and CDR2 SYDVKM. The V and J ends lost 2 bases and 0 bases respectively, with 17 bases between them. This CDR3 is built from 18 residues. CDR3 in DNA: TGTGCCAGCAGTTTAGCAGCCCCTGGGGGCAGCTCTGGAAACACCATATATTTT. This translates into CASSLAAPGGSSGNTIYF.

CDR3 bases: TGCGCCAGCAGTGGAGGGACAACGAATTCACCCCTCCACTTT. The encoded protein is CASSGGTTNSPLHF. This chain uses TRBV10-1 with TRBJ1-6; tentative D call: TRBD1 (6 bases). Trimming stripped 4 bases from V and 7 bases from J, with 11 bases between. The CDR3 covers 14 residues. Germline CDR1 reads WNHNN; CDR2 reads SYGVQD (reference sequence).

The chain uses TRBV6-5 and TRBJ2-5; the D gene is possibly TRBD1 (6 bases). This CDR3 is 14 amino acids long. V was pared by 0 bases and J by 6 bases, with 11 bases between. CDR1 is MNHEY and CDR2 is SVGAGI in the germline V gene. The CDR3 DNA is TGTGCCAGCAGTTACTCGAAGGGACATAAGACCCAGTACTTC. Translated: CASSYSKGHKTQYF.

In this sample, this clone turned up once. V is TRBV5-4 and J is TRBJ2-2; D ambiguous. The CDR3 has 12 amino acids. The germline V and J ends were trimmed by 0 bases and 13 bases, with 10 bases remaining between them. CDR1 is SGHNT, CDR2 YYREEE, per germline (reference sequence). The CDR3: CASSLDDLGLFF. In nucleotides, the CDR3 is TGTGCCAGCAGCTTGGATGATCTAGGGCTGTTTTTT.

The count of this clone is one. The chain joins TRBV28 to TRBJ2-7; D is perhaps TRBD1 (6 bases). V was cut by 1 base and J by 0 bases, with 10 bases left in between. Germline V lookup: CDR1 MDHEN, CDR2 SYDVKM. There are 15 residues in the CDR3. The CDR3: CASSLFGGPSYEQYF. The CDR3 nucleotides read TGTGCCAGCAGTTTATTTGGGGGCCCCTCCTACGAGCAGTACTTC.

The chain joins TRBV28 to TRBJ2-7; D not resolved. Trimming left V 8 bases short and J 2 bases short, with 13 bases between. CDR3 length equals 13 residues. Per the germline V gene, CDR1 is MDHEN and CDR2 is SYDVKM. The DNA of the CDR3 is TGTGCCAGCTTCGAGGCGTCTACCTACGAGCAGTACTTC. It specifies CASFEASTYEQYF.

The chain has TRBV7-3 and TRBJ2-7; 7 bases are a match to TRBD2. V was clipped by 4 bases and J by 9 bases; unmatched bases: 9. The CDR3 contains 13 residues. CDR1 is SGHTA and CDR2 is FQGTGA in the germline V gene. CDR3 in amino acids: CASSSSWEGLQYF. The CDR3 coding sequence is TGTGCCAGCAGCTCTAGCTGGGAGGGATTGCAGTACTTC. The full variable domain, rest sourced from reference TRBV7-3 and TRBJ2-7, is GAGVSQTPSNKVTEKGKYVELRCDPISGHTALYWYRQSLGQGPEFLIYFQGTGAADDSGLPNDRFFAVRPEGSVSTLKIQRTERGDSAVYLCASSSSWEGLQYFGPGTRLTVT.

This chain joins TRBV6-5 and TRBJ1-6, with D uncertain. This CDR3 is built from 15 residues. Germline CDR1 reads MNHEY; CDR2 reads SVGAGI. V dropped 5 bases and J dropped 10 bases, with 18 bases sitting between them. The CDR3: CASSRGLTAGSPLHF. The CDR3, as DNA: TGTGCCAGCAGTCGCGGACTCACGGCGGGGTCACCCCTCCACTTT.

The chain couples TRBV5-1 to TRBJ2-1; perhaps TRBD2 as D (6 bases). Between the trimmed V and J ends, which lost 1 base and 7 bases, there was a span of 12 bases. CDR1 and CDR2 from the germline V gene are SGHRS and YFSETQ. There are 14 residues in the CDR3. CDR3 loop: CASSLLRGTNEQFF. CDR3 nucleotide sequence: TGCGCCAGCAGCTTGTTGCGGGGAACTAATGAGCAGTTCTTC.

This chain joins TRBV5-6 and TRBJ2-1; TRBD1 matches 9 bases. Germline V gene sequence: CDR1 SGHDT, CDR2 YYEEEE. With V trimmed by 3 bases and J by 4 bases, 8 bases remained unmatched. This CDR3 has 16 residues. This CDR3 is CASSWALTGGYNEQFF. The DNA of the CDR3 is TGTGCCAGCAGCTGGGCTTTGACAGGGGGATACAATGAGCAGTTCTTC.

This clone was detected once. The chain recombines TRBV5-1 with TRBJ2-7; D call uncertain. Trimming removed 0 bases at V and 2 bases at J, with 6 bases between. Per germline, CDR1 SGHRS and CDR2 YFSETQ. The CDR3 loop spans 13 amino acids. CDR3 sequence (DNA): TGCGCCAGCAGCTTGGACTTTACCTACGAGCAGTACTTC. Its protein is CASSLDFTYEQYF.

The chain couples TRBV4-2 to TRBJ2-1; 8 bases agree with TRBD2. Germline lookup yields CDR1 LGHNA and CDR2 YNFKEQ. CDR3 size: 16 residues. Trimming took 1 base from V and 6 from J; bases not matched to a gene: 8. The DNA for the CDR3 is TGTGCCAGCAGCCAAGGGACTAGCTCTCCCTCCAATGAGCAGTTCTTC. Protein sequence: CASSQGTSSPSNEQFF.

The chain employs TRBV28 and TRBJ1-3, with D possibly being TRBD1 (6 bases). The CDR3 is 16 amino acids. The germline V gene has CDR1 MDHEN and CDR2 SYDVKM. Trimming took off 2 bases at V and 4 bases at J, with 15 bases between the two ends. The CDR3 DNA reads TGTGCCAGCAGTTTAGAACAGGGAGTTGGAGGAAACACCATATATTTT. It codes for CASSLEQGVGGNTIYF.